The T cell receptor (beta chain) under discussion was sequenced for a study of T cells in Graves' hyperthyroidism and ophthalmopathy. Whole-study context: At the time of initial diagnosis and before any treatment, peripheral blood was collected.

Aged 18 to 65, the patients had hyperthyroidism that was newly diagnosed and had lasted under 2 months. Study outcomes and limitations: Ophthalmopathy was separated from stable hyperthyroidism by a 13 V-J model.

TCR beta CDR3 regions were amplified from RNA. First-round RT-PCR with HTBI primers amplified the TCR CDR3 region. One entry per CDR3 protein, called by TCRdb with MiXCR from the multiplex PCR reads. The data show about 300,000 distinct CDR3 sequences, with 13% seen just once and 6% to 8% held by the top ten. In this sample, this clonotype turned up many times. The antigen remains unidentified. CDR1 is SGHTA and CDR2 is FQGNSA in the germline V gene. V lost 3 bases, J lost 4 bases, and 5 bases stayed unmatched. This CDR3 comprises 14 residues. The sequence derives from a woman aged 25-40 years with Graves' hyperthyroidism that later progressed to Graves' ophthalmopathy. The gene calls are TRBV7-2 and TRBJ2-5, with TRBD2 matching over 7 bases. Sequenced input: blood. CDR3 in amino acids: CASSFGGGPETQYF. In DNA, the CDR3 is TGTGCCAGCAGCTTCGGGGGAGGGCCAGAGACCCAGTACTTC.